The 32 T cell receptor beta chains given below trace back to one sample, sequenced in a study of blood T cell repertoires in COVID-19. Sequenced by immunoSEQ multiplex PCR; TCRdb stores in-frame clones only, minus some. The table lists about 66,000 clones, 89% of them singletons, with approximately 1.3% in the top ten. The specimen sequenced was peripheral blood. Every receptor here comes from a man aged 60 to 75 with acute or convalescent COVID-19.

The chain employs TRBV4-2 and TRBJ2-7; 9 nucleotides agree with TRBD2. V dropped 0 bases and J dropped 3; count of bases not matched to a gene: 6. CDR3 length: 16 residues. Germline V gene lookup returns CDR1 LGHNA and CDR2 YNFKEQ. The CDR3 region is CASSQDATSGLYEQYF. Here the CDR3 DNA reads TGTGCCAGCAGCCAAGATGCTACTAGCGGGCTCTACGAGCAGTACTTC.

This CDR3 reads CATGVSGNTIYF. The CDR3 DNA is TGTGCCACCGGGGTTTCTGGAAACACCATATATTTT. This chain joins TRBV10-3 and TRBJ1-3; D call uncertain. The length of the CDR3 is 12 residues. V was cut by 10 bases and J by 1 base, with 8 bases left in between. The germline gives CDR1 ENHRY, CDR2 SYGVKD.

V usage is TRBV10-3 and J usage is TRBJ1-1; D is unresolved. The length of the CDR3 is 11 residues. In germline, CDR1 is ENHRY, CDR2 SYGVKD. V was shortened by 8 bases and J by 3 bases, with 7 bases between the two germline ends. CDR3 sequence: CAIAADTEAFF. The CDR3, as DNA: TGTGCCATCGCGGCGGACACTGAAGCTTTCTTT.

Details on this clone: Other DNA sequences in the sample encode the same CDR3. The chain couples TRBV30 to TRBJ1-1, with a possible D match to TRBD1 (5 bases). Between the trimmed V and J ends, which lost 2 bases and 5 bases, there was a span of 6 bases. CDR1 is GTSNPN, CDR2 SVGIG, per germline (reference sequence). The CDR3 has 11 residues. CDR3: CAWSRGTEAFF. The CDR3 DNA follows: TGTGCCTGGAGTCGGGGGACTGAAGCTTTCTTT.

The chain joins TRBV6-5 to TRBJ1-2, with 7 bases matching TRBD1. The CDR3 is 15 amino acids. The V and J ends lost 2 bases and 4 bases, in that order; junction bases with no gene match: 7. Germline loops: CDR1 MNHEY, CDR2 SVGAGI. This CDR3 is CASSYRGQSLYGYTF. CDR3 sequence (DNA): TGTGCCAGCAGTTACCGGGGACAGTCACTCTATGGCTACACCTTC.

This rearrangement joins TRBV3-1 (or the pseudogene TRBV3-2) to TRBJ1-5; D call uncertain. The germline gives CDR1 LGHDT, CDR2 YNNKEL (reference sequence). V lost 1 base and J lost 5, with 9 bases in between. This CDR3 contains 14 residues. The CDR3: CASSQATADQPQHF. As DNA, the CDR3 is TGTGCCAGCAGCCAAGCCACAGCAGATCAGCCCCAGCATTTT.

The chain combines TRBV7-9 with TRBJ1-3; TRBD1 matches at 7 bases. Germline V gives CDR1 SEHNR, CDR2 FQNEAQ (reference sequence). Germline trimming cut 10 bases from V and 4 bases from J; bases unmatched to any gene: 10. The CDR3 length is 14 residues. The CDR3 DNA sequence: TGTGCCAACGATGACAGGGCCTGGGGAAACACCATATATTTT. As protein: CANDDRAWGNTIYF.

This chain links TRBV7-9 with TRBJ1-6; D may be TRBD1 (6 bases). The V end was cut by 7 bases, the J end by 7 bases, with 23 bases between. CDR3 length: 17 amino acids. Germline CDR1 and CDR2: SEHNR and FQNEAQ (reference sequence). CDR3 amino acids: CASTPQGNGQINSPLHF. DNA of the CDR3: TGTGCCAGCACCCCCCAAGGCAACGGACAGATAAATTCACCCCTCCACTTT.

The chain uses TRBV18 and TRBJ1-4; TRBD1 is a possible D gene (6 bases). The germline CDR1 and CDR2 sequences are KGHSH and LQKENI. The germline V and J ends were trimmed by 3 bases and 8 bases, with 13 bases remaining between them. The CDR3 is 14 amino acids. The DNA of the CDR3 is TGTGCCAGCTCACCCCGGGGGGGCGCAGAAAAACTGTTTTTT. Residues: CASSPRGGAEKLFF. The variable domain in full, with the rest retrieved from reference TRBV18 and TRBJ1-4, is NAGVMQNPRHLVRRRGQEARLRCSPMKGHSHVYWYRQLPEEGLKFMVYLQKENIIDESGMPKERFSAEFPKEGPSILRIQQVVRGDSAAYFCASSPRGGAEKLFFGSGTQLSVL.

The chain recombines TRBV20-1 with TRBJ1-2; the D gene is possibly TRBD1 (5 bases). V was trimmed by 3 bases and J by 2 bases, leaving 10 bases between them. Germline V gene lookup returns CDR1 DFQATT and CDR2 SNEGSKA (reference sequence). This CDR3 is 13 amino acids long. CDR3 bases: TGCAGTGCTAGTTGGGGGGAGAACTATGGCTACACCTTC. Amino acids: CSASWGENYGYTF.

Here the CDR3 reads CAWSVEGTGDSPLHF. In DNA, the CDR3 is TGTGCCTGGAGTGTGGAAGGGACAGGGGATTCACCCCTCCACTTT. This sequence joins TRBV30 and TRBJ1-6, with 10 bases lining up with TRBD1. CDR1 GTSNPN and CDR2 SVGIG come from the germline V gene (reference sequence). V trimming: 0 bases; J trimming: 8 bases; junction bases outside the gene matches: 4. CDR3 length: 15 residues.

The chain uses TRBV11-2 and TRBJ1-6; perhaps TRBD1 as D (5 bases). V gave up 1 base and J gave up 9 bases, with 7 bases separating them. The CDR3 runs 13 residues. CDR1 and CDR2 (germline): SGHAT, FQNNGV. CDR3: CASSLVRASPLHF. As DNA, the CDR3 is TGTGCCAGCAGCTTAGTCAGGGCTTCACCCCTCCACTTT. Looking up the rest from reference TRBV11-2 and TRBJ1-6 gives the full variable domain: EAGVAQSPRYKIIEKRQSVAFWCNPISGHATLYWYQQILGQGPKLLIQFQNNGVVDDSQLPKDRFSAERLKGVDSTLKIQPAKLEDSAVYLCASSLVRASPLHFGNGTRLTVT.

The chain recombines TRBV7-9 with TRBJ1-5; TRBD1 is a possible D gene (6 bases). The V and J ends lost 5 bases and 9 bases respectively, with 17 bases between them. Germline CDR1 SEHNR, CDR2 FQNEAQ (reference sequence). This CDR3 is 14 amino acids long. The DNA of the CDR3 is TGTGCCAGCAGCCCCCAGGGAGGGGGGGGGCCCCAGCATTTT. Protein sequence: CASSPQGGGGPQHF.

This clone has only one observation. The V gene is TRBV9, the J gene TRBJ2-7; a weak D match, TRBD1 (6 bases). The CDR3 has 13 residues. Germline lookup yields CDR1 SGDLS and CDR2 YYNGEE. The germline V and J ends were trimmed by 0 bases and 2 bases, with 6 bases remaining between them. The chain's CDR3 is CASSVDRAYEQYF. For the CDR3, the DNA is TGTGCCAGCAGCGTAGACAGGGCCTACGAGCAGTACTTC.

The CDR3 here is CASSLLALGNTEAFF. CDR3 bases: TGCGCCAGCAGCTTGTTAGCCCTTGGGAACACTGAAGCTTTCTTT. The V and J genes are TRBV5-1 and TRBJ1-1, with D unresolved. Trimming took off 1 base at V and 1 base at J, with 11 bases between the two ends. This CDR3 is built from 15 residues. From germline, CDR1 is SGHRS and CDR2 YFSETQ.

CDR3 loop: CASSFPGTEQYF. CDR3 DNA: TGTGCCAGCAGCTTCCCAGGCACCGAGCAGTACTTC. The chain combines TRBV5-4 with TRBJ2-7; no clear D. The CDR3 runs 12 residues. V lost 2 bases to trimming and J lost 6 bases, with 9 bases between them. CDR1 and CDR2 (germline): SGHNT, YYREEE (reference sequence).

V and J are TRBV18 and TRBJ2-2; unclear D gene. There are 12 residues in the CDR3. Germline CDR1 KGHSH, CDR2 LQKENI. The V gene lost 3 bases and the J gene lost 7 bases, with 6 bases spanning the gap. The CDR3 DNA follows: TGTGCCAGCTCACCCGCGAGCGGGGAGCTGTTTTTT. This translates into CASSPASGELFF. Supplemented by reference TRBV18 and TRBJ2-2, the full variable domain reads NAGVMQNPRHLVRRRGQEARLRCSPMKGHSHVYWYRQLPEEGLKFMVYLQKENIIDESGMPKERFSAEFPKEGPSILRIQQVVRGDSAAYFCASSPASGELFFGEGSRLTVL.

The chain combines TRBV20-1 with TRBJ1-3; 9 positions match TRBD1. The V segment lost 3 bases and the J segment 4 bases; nucleotides outside the gene matches: 7. CDR3 length: 15 residues. The germline V gene encodes CDR1 DFQATT and CDR2 SNEGSKA (reference sequence). The CDR3 region has the DNA TGCAGTGCTAGTGATCGGACAGGGGTGGGAAACACCATATATTTT. It codes for CSASDRTGVGNTIYF.

This chain's CDR3 is CASSLLTGPNYNSPLHF. CDR3 sequence (DNA): TGTGCCAGCAGCTTACTGACAGGGCCTAACTATAATTCACCCCTCCACTTT. The chain recombines TRBV7-9 with TRBJ1-6; 7 bases are shared with TRBD1. The germline gives CDR1 SEHNR, CDR2 FQNEAQ (reference sequence). V lost 2 bases, J lost 3 bases, and 7 bases stayed unmatched. The CDR3 is 17 residues long.

This CDR3 is CARSCPPRAWLSEKLFF. CDR3 DNA sequence: TGTGCCAGAAGCTGCCCTCCGCGGGCTTGGTTGAGTGAAAAACTGTTTTTT. The V gene is TRBV5-3, the J gene TRBJ1-4; D is uncertain. TRBV5-3 has ORF status, its function being uncertain. Trimming removed 3 bases from V and 7 bases from J, with 22 bases in between. This CDR3 has 17 residues.

This chain links TRBV7-2 with TRBJ2-7, with D possibly matching TRBD1 (5 bases). Germline CDR1 reads SGHTA; CDR2 reads FQGNSA. The CDR3 contains 16 residues. V lost 6 bases and J lost 4, with 22 bases in between. CDR3 protein: CASRTTVGHLAYEQYF. For the CDR3, the DNA is TGTGCCAGCAGGACCACCGTGGGGCACTTGGCGTACGAGCAGTACTTC.

V gene TRBV4-1 combines with J gene TRBJ1-5, with D possibly being TRBD1 (5 bases). The CDR3 is 14 amino acids. The ends were cut back, 3 bases at V and 8 bases at J, with 14 bases in the middle. In germline, CDR1 is MGHRA, CDR2 YSYEKL. The CDR3 loop is CASSQEAGREPQHF. CDR3 DNA sequence: TGCGCCAGCAGCCAGGAAGCAGGGAGGGAGCCCCAGCATTTT.

This clone was picked up one time. The chain uses TRBV7-3 and TRBJ2-2; TRBD2 aligns across 7 bases. CDR1 and CDR2 from the germline V gene are SGHTA and FQGTGA. The CDR3 sequence is 16 residues long. Trimming cost V 4 bases and J 5 bases; bases outside gene matches: 10. The CDR3 sequence: CASSSSRVGGTGELFF. The CDR3 coding sequence is TGTGCCAGCAGCTCCTCCCGGGTCGGGGGGACCGGGGAGCTGTTTTTT.

For the CDR3, the DNA is TGTGCCAGCAGTGCCCCGACAGGGGTAAGGACCGGGGAGCTGTTTTTT. This gives the protein CASSAPTGVRTGELFF. The V call is TRBV27, the J call TRBJ2-2, with TRBD1 identical over 8 bases. This CDR3 is 16 amino acids long. Germline V gene sequence: CDR1 MNHEY, CDR2 SMNVEV (reference sequence). V lost 5 bases to trimming and J lost 5 bases; unmatched junction nucleotides: 10.

The CDR3 region has the DNA TGCAGCGCTATATTCTATGACAGGGACGAGCAGTTCTTC. It is translated as CSAIFYDRDEQFF. V gene TRBV29-1 combines with J gene TRBJ2-1; 7 nucleotides agree with TRBD1. V was pared by 7 bases and J by 10 bases, with 13 bases of the junction left unmatched. The germline CDR1 and CDR2 sequences are SQVTM and ANQGSEA. The CDR3 runs to 13 residues.

The chain couples TRBV2 to TRBJ1-2; a weak D match, TRBD1 (6 bases). Trimming removed 1 base from V and 6 bases from J, with 6 bases in between. CDR1 and CDR2 from the germline V gene are SNHLY and FYNNEI. The CDR3 is made up of 12 amino acids. CDR3 region: CASSEDRDGYTF. The CDR3 DNA follows: TGTGCCAGCAGTGAAGACAGGGATGGCTACACCTTC.

The V call is TRBV5-4, the J call TRBJ1-3, with TRBD1 identical over 8 bases. Germline V lookup: CDR1 SGHNT, CDR2 YYREEE (reference sequence). This CDR3 spans 13 amino acids. Losses at the gene ends were 5 bases for V and 4 bases for J; bases not matched to a gene: 2. The CDR3 reads CASRRTGGNTIYF. The DNA of the CDR3 is TGTGCCAGCAGGAGGACAGGGGGAAACACCATATATTTT.

The V call is TRBV6-1, the J call TRBJ1-1, with TRBD1 as a possible D gene (5 bases). The V and J ends lost 3 bases and 4 bases respectively, with 9 bases between them. The germline gives CDR1 MNHNS, CDR2 SASEGT. The CDR3 contains 13 residues. The DNA of the CDR3 is TGTGCCAGCAGTGATTCCGGGGGCACTGAAGCTTTCTTT. It translates to CASSDSGGTEAFF.

The sample holds one count of this clone. The V call is TRBV4-2, the J call TRBJ2-1, with 11 bases that match TRBD2. Unmatched junction bases numbered 4, after V lost 1 base and J lost 8 bases. The CDR3 runs to 15 residues. Germline V lookup: CDR1 LGHNA, CDR2 YNFKEQ. The CDR3 sequence is CASSQGLAGIDEQFF. In nucleotides, the CDR3 is TGTGCCAGCAGCCAAGGACTAGCGGGGATCGATGAGCAGTTCTTC.

This chain joins TRBV29-1 and TRBJ1-1, with D possibly being TRBD1 (5 bases). Trimming left V 4 bases short and J 1 base short, with 16 bases between. The CDR3 is 15 residues long. The germline V gene encodes CDR1 SQVTM and CDR2 ANQGSEA. The CDR3 sequence: CSVGFREPWNTEAFF. As DNA, the CDR3 is TGCAGCGTTGGTTTCAGGGAACCTTGGAACACTGAAGCTTTCTTT.

The chain is built from TRBV10-3 and TRBJ1-2; unclear D gene. This CDR3 has 18 residues. Trimming removed 0 bases at V and 2 bases at J, with 19 bases between. The V gene's germline CDR1 is ENHRY and CDR2 SYGVKD. The CDR3 sequence is CAISESRADLSVNYGYTF. The CDR3 bases are TGTGCCATCAGTGAGTCGCGGGCAGATCTGTCCGTGAACTATGGCTACACCTTC.

This sequence joins TRBV7-8 and TRBJ2-3, with D tentatively TRBD2 (6 bases). The CDR3 is made up of 16 amino acids. Deletions cut 3 bases from V and 4 bases from J, with 17 bases between. Germline V lookup: CDR1 SGHVS, CDR2 FQNEAQ. Here the CDR3 DNA reads TGTGCCAGCAGCTTTAGCGGTGTGGGGAACCCAGATACGCAGTATTTT. This gives the protein CASSFSGVGNPDTQYF.